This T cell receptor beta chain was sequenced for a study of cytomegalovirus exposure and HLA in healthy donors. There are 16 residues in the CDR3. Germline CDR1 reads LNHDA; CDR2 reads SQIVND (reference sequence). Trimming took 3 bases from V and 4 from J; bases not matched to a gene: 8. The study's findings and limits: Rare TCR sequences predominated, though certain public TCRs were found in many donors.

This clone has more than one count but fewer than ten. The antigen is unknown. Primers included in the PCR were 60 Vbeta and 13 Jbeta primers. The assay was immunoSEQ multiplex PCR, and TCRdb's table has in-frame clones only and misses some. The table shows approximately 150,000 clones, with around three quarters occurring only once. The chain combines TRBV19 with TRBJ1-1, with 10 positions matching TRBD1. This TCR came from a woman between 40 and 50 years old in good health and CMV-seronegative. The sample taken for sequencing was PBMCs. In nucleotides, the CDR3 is TGTGCCAGTAGTATGCCCCCGGGACAGGGGTTCACTGAAGCTTTCTTT. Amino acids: CASSMPPGQGFTEAFF.